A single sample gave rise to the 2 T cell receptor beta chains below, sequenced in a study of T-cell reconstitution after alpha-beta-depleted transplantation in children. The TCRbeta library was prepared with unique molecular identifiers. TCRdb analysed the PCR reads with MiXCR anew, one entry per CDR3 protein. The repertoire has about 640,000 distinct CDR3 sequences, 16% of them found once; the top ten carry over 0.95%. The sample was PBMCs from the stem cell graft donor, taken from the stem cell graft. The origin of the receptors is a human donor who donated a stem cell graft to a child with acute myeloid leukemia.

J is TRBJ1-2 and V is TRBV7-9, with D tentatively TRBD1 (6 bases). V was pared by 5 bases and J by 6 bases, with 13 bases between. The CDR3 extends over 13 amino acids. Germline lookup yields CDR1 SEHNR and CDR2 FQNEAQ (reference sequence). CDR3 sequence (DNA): TGTGCCAGCAGCAGTTCAGGGGTCCATGGCTACACCTTC. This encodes CASSSSGVHGYTF.

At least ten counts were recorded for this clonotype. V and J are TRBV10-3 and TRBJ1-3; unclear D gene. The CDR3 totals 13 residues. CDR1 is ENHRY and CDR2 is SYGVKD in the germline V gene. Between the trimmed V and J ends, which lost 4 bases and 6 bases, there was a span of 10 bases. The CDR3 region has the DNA TGTGCCATCAGTGCCGTCTTCGAAAACACCATATATTTT. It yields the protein CAISAVFENTIYF.